The 12 T cell receptor beta chains reported below all come from one sample, sequenced in a study of shared clonotypes between healthy human individuals. This table comes from immunoSEQ multiplex PCR, and its TCRdb copy is limited to in-frame clones, with some not included. The table includes about 660,000 clones, approximately 74% detected once. Material for sequencing was memory CD4+ T cells sorted from blood. Sample subset: CD45RA-negative fraction. Receptors were obtained from a woman under 40 in good health.

V is TRBV5-1 and J is TRBJ2-3; 9 bases match TRBD1. The CDR3 runs to 16 residues. V shed 0 bases and J 3 bases; nucleotides not matched to a gene: 5. CDR1 SGHRS and CDR2 YFSETQ come from the germline V gene. CDR3 DNA sequence: TGCGCCAGCAGCTTGGTAGTAGGACAGGGGACAGATACGCAGTATTTT. Translation gives CASSLVVGQGTDTQYF. Variable domain in full (rest from reference TRBV5-1 and TRBJ2-3): KAGVTQTPRYLIKTRGQQVTLSCSPISGHRSVSWYQQTPGQGLQFLFEYFSETQRNKGNFPGRFSGRQFSNSRSEMNVSTLELGDSALYLCASSLVVGQGTDTQYFGPGTRLTVL.

This chain uses TRBV5-4 with TRBJ1-4; tentatively, D is TRBD1 (5 bases). This CDR3 has 14 amino acids. V was clipped by 4 bases and J by 1 base, with 8 bases between them. Per germline, CDR1 SGHNT and CDR2 YYREEE (reference sequence). The CDR3 DNA reads TGTGCCAGCAGCCTAGACAGAACTAATGAAAAACTGTTTTTT. Encoded protein: CASSLDRTNEKLFF.

The chain combines TRBV19 with TRBJ2-3; the D gene is possibly TRBD2 (6 bases). Germline values: CDR1 LNHDA, CDR2 SQIVND (reference sequence). This CDR3 comprises 14 residues. V was shortened by 3 bases and J by 4 bases, with 11 bases between the two germline ends. CDR3 bases: TGTGCCAGTAGTATTAGTTGGGAGGCAGATACGCAGTATTTT. This gives the protein CASSISWEADTQYF.

The chain has TRBV29-1 and TRBJ2-3; D tentatively fits TRBD1 or TRBD2 (5 bases each). This CDR3 has 15 residues. V was pared by 6 bases and J by 6 bases, with 22 bases between. Germline lookup yields CDR1 SQVTM and CDR2 ANQGSEA. The CDR3 region has the DNA TGCAGCGTCGAGGGGCTCAGGGACGCCGGGGATACGCAGTATTTT. This sequence encodes CSVEGLRDAGDTQYF.

This clone was seen only a few times. This chain links TRBV5-1 with TRBJ2-3; 14 nucleotides match TRBD2. The CDR3 length is 17 residues. Germline loops: CDR1 SGHRS, CDR2 YFSETQ. V was clipped by 4 bases and J by 2 bases; unmatched bases: 6. CDR3 DNA: TGCGCCAGCAGCCCCGGACTAGCGGGAGGATTCACAGATACGCAGTATTTT. Encoded protein: CASSPGLAGGFTDTQYF.

This clone was seen more than once but under ten times. The chain combines TRBV6-6 with TRBJ2-5, with TRBD1 identical over 9 bases. Trimming cost V 4 bases and J 6 bases; bases outside gene matches: 6. The CDR3 is 14 amino acids. Germline CDR1 and CDR2: MNHNY and SVGAGI (reference sequence). The CDR3 sequence is CASSWDREPKTQYF. As DNA, the CDR3 is TGTGCCAGCAGTTGGGACAGGGAACCGAAGACCCAGTACTTC.

This chain uses TRBV7-8 with TRBJ2-7; TRBD2 agrees at 7 bases. Germline lookup yields CDR1 SGHVS and CDR2 FQNEAQ. V was pared by 0 bases and J by 5 bases, with 10 bases of the junction left unmatched. The CDR3 covers 16 residues. The CDR3 nucleotides read TGTGCCAGCAGCTTAGCCAACTTGGCGGGAGAGGACGAGCAGTACTTC. It codes for CASSLANLAGEDEQYF.

The V call is TRBV4-1, the J call TRBJ2-7, with 13 bases identical to TRBD2. The CDR3 contains 18 residues. Germline assignment: CDR1 MGHRA and CDR2 YSYEKL. V was clipped by 4 bases and J by 0 bases; unmatched bases: 9. The CDR3 sequence: CASSPPGLAGLGSYEQYF. In DNA, the CDR3 is TGCGCCAGCAGCCCCCCGGGACTAGCGGGATTAGGCTCCTACGAGCAGTACTTC.

The rearrangement links TRBV19 to TRBJ1-4; TRBD1 agrees at 10 bases. The trim removed 5 bases at V and 7 bases at J, leaving 4 bases unmatched. This CDR3 has 14 residues. The germline V gene has CDR1 LNHDA and CDR2 SQIVND (reference sequence). CDR3: CASSEGQGLEKLFF. The CDR3 region has the DNA TGTGCCAGTAGTGAGGGACAGGGGCTTGAAAAACTGTTTTTT.

As regards this clone: The sample contains more than one DNA sequence encoding this CDR3. V usage is TRBV5-1 and J usage is TRBJ1-3; weak D call: TRBD1 (5 bases). Between the trimmed V and J ends, which lost 4 bases and 1 base, there was a span of 9 bases. Germline lookup yields CDR1 SGHRS and CDR2 YFSETQ. The CDR3 sequence is 14 residues long. The CDR3 bases are TGCGCCAGCAGCCCGGGGACGTCTGGAAACACCATATATTTT. Encoded protein: CASSPGTSGNTIYF.

The chain joins TRBV5-3 to TRBJ2-7; 10 nucleotides line up with TRBD1. TRBV5-3 is known as an ORF, though its function is uncertain. The length of the CDR3 is 16 residues. V shed 0 bases and J 0 bases; nucleotides not matched to a gene: 3. CDR3 in amino acids: CARSLGGTGDSYEQYF. In DNA form, the CDR3 reads TGTGCCAGAAGCTTGGGTGGGACAGGGGACTCCTACGAGCAGTACTTC.

CDR3 DNA sequence: TGTGCCTGGAGTGCACAGGGGGCGCCGGCTAATGAAAAACTGTTTTTT. Amino acids: CAWSAQGAPANEKLFF. The chain recombines TRBV30 with TRBJ1-4, with TRBD1 identical over 9 bases. Germline V CDR1 and CDR2: GTSNPN, SVGIG (reference sequence). This CDR3 contains 16 residues. Losses at the gene ends were 1 base for V and 3 bases for J; bases not matched to a gene: 6.